The entry that follows covers one TCR beta chain sequence. The source of the sample is a study of blood T cell repertoires in COVID-19. Using immunoSEQ multiplex PCR, the repertoire was profiled, and TCRdb retains in-frame clones only, with some absent. The sample carries about 300,000 clones, 65% to 85% recorded once. The CDR3 covers 14 residues. V shed 1 base and J 2 bases; nucleotides not matched to a gene: 1. Germline assignment: CDR1 SGHVS and CDR2 FNYEAQ. This TCR derives from a human donor with COVID-19, enrolled during active disease. The donor label of this sample is uncertain. The rearrangement joins TRBV7-6 to TRBJ2-5; 7 nucleotides align to TRBD2. Sequencing was done on a sample of peripheral blood. The CDR3 protein is CASSLEGGQETQYF. The DNA for the CDR3 is TGTGCCAGCAGCTTAGAGGGAGGGCAAGAGACCCAGTACTTC.